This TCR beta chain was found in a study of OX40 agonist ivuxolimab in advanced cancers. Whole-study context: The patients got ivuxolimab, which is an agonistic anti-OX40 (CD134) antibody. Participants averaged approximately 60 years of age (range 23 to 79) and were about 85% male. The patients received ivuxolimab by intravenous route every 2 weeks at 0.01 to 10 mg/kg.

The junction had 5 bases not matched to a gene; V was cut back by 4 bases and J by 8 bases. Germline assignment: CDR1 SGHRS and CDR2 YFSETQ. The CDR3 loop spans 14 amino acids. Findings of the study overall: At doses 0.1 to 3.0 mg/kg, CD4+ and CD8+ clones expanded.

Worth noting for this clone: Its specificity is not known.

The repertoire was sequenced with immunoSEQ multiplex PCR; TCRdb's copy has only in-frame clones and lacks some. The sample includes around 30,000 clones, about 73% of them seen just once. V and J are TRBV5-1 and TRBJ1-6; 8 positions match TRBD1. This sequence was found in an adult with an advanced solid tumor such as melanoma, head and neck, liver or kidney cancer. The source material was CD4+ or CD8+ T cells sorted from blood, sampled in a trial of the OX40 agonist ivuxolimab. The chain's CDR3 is CASSVGQGYSPLHF. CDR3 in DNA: TGCGCCAGCAGCGTTGGACAGGGTTATTCACCCCTCCACTTT.